This TCR beta chain was identified during a study of T cells in Graves' hyperthyroidism and ophthalmopathy. Per germline, CDR1 KGHSH and CDR2 LQKENI. The CDR3 totals 14 residues. J was trimmed by 5 bases and V by 3 bases; bases with no gene match: 7. Amplified TCR beta CDR3 regions came from RNA transcripts. The HTBI primer set served for first-round RT-PCR of the TCR CDR3. MiXCR, run by TCRdb on the multiplex PCR reads, gives a single entry per CDR3 protein. The sample shows some 720,000 distinct CDR3 sequences, roughly 17% of them seen only once. Clinical symptoms, serum thyroxine and TRAb, thyroid ultrasound and orbital computed tomography were used for the diagnoses.

What was sequenced was blood. V gene TRBV18 combines with J gene TRBJ2-7; TRBD1 matches at 7 bases. The clonotype originates from a young man with Graves' hyperthyroidism. The CDR3 is CASSPRDSLHEQYF. Here the CDR3 DNA reads TGTGCCAGCTCACCTAGGGACAGTTTGCACGAGCAGTACTTC.